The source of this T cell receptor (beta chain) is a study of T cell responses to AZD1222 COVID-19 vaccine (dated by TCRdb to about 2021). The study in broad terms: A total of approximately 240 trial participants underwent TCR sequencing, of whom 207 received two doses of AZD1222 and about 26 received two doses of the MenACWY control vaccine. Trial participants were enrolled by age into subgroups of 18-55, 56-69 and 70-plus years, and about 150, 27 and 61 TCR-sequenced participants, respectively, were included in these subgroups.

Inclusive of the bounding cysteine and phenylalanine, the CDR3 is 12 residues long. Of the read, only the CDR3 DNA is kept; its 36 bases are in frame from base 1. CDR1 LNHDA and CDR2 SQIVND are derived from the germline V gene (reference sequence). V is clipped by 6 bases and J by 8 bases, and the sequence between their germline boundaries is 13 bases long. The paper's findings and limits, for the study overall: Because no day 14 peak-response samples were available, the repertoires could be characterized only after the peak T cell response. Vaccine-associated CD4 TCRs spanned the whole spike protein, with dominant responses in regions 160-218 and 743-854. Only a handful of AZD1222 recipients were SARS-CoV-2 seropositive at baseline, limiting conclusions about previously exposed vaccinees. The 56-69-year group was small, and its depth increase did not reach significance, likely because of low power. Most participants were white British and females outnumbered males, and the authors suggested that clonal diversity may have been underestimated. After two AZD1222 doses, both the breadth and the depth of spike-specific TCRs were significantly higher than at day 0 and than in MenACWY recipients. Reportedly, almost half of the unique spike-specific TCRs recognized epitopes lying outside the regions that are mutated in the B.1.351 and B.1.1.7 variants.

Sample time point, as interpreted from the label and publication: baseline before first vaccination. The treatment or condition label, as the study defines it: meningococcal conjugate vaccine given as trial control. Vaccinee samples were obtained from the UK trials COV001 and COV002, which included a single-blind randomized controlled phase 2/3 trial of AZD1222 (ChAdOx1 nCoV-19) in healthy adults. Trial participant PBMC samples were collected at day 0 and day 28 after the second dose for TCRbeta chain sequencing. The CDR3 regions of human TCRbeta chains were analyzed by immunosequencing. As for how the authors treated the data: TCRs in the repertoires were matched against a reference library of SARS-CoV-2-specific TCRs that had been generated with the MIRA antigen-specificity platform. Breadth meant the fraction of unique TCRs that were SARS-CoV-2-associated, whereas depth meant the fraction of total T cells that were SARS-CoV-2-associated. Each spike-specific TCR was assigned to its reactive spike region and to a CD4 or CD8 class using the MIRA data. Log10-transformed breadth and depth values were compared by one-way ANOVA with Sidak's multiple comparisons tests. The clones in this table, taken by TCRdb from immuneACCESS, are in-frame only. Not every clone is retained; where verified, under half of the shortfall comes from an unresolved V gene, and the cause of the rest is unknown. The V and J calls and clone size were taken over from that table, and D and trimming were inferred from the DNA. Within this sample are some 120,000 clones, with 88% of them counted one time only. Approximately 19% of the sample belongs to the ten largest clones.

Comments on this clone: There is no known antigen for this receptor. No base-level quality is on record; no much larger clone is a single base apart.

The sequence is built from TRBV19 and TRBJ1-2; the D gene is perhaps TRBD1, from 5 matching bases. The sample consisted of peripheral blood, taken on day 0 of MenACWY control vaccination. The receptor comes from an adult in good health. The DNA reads TGTGCCAGTAGCGACAGACGTAGGGGCTACACCTTC. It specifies CASSDRRRGYTF.